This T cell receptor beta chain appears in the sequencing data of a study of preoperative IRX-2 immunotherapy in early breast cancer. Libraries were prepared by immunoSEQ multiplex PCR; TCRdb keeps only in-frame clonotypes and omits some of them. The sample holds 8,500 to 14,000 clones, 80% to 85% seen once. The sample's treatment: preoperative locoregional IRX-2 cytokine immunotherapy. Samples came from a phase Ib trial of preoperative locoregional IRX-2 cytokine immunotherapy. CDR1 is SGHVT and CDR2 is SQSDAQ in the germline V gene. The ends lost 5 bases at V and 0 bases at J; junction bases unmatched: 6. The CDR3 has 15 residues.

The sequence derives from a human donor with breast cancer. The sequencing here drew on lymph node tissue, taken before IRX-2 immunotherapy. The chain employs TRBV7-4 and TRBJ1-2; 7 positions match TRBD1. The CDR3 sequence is CASSTYRGANYGYTF. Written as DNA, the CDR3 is TGTGCCAGCAGCACTTACAGGGGAGCTAACTATGGCTACACCTTC.